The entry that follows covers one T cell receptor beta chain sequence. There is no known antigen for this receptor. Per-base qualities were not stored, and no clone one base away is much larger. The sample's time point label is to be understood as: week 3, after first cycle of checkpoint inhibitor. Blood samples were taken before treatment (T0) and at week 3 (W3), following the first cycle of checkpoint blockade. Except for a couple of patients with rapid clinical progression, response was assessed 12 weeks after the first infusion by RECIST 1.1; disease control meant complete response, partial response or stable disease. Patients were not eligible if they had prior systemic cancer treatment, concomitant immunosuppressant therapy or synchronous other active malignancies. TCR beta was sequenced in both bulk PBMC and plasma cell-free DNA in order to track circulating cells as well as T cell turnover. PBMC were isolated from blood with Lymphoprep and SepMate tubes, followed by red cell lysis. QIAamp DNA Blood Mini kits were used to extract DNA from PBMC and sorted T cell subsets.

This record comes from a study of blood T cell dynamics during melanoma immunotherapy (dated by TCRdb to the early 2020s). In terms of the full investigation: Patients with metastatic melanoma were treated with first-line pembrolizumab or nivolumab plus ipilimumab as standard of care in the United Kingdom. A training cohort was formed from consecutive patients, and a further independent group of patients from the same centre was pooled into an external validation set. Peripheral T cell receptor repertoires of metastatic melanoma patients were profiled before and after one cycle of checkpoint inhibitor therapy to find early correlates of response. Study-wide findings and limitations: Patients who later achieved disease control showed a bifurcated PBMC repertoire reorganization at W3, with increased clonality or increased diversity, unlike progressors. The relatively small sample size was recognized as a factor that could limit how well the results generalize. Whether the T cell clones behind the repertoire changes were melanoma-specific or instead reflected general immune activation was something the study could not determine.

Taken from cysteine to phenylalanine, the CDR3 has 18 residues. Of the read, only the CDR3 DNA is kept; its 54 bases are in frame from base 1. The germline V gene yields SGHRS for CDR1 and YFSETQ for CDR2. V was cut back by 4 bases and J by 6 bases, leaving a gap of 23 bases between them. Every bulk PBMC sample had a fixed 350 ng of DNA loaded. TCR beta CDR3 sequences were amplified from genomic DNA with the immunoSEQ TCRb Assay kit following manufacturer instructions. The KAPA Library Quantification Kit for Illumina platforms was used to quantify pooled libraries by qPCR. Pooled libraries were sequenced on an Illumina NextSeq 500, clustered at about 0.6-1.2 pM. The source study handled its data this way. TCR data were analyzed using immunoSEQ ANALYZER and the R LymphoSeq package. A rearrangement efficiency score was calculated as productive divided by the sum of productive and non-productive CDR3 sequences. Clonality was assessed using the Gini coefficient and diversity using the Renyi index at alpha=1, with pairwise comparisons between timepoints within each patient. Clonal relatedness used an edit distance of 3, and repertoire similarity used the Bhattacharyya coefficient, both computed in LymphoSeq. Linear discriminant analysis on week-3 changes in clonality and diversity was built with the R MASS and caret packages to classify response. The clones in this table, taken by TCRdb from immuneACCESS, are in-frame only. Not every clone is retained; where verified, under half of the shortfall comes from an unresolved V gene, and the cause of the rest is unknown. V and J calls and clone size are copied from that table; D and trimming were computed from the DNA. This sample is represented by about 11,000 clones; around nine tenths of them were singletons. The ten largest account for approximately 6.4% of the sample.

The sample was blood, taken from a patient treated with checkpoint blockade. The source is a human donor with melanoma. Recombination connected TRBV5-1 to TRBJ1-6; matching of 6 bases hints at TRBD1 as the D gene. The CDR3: CASSEGVPAMLPNSPLHF. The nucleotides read TGCGCCAGCAGCGAGGGGGTCCCTGCTATGTTACCTAATTCACCCCTCCACTTT.